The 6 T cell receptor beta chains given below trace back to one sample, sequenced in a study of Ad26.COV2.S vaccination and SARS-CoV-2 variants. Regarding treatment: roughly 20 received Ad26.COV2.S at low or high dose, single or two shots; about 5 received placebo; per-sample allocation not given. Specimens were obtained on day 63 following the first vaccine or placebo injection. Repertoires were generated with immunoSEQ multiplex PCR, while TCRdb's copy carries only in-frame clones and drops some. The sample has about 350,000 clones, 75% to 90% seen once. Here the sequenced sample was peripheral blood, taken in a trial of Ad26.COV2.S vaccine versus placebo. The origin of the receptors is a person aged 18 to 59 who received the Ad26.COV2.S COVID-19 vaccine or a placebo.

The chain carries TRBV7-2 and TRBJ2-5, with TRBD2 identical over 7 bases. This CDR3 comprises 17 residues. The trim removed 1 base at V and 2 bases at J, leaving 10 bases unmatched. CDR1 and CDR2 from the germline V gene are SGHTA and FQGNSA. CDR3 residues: CASSLGAREWGQETQYF. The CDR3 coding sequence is TGTGCCAGCAGCTTAGGGGCGCGGGAGTGGGGGCAAGAGACCCAGTACTTC. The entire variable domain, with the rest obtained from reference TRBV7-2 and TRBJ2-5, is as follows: GAGVSQSPSNKVTEKGKDVELRCDPISGHTALYWYRQSLGQGLEFLIYFQGNSAPDKSGLPSDRFSAERTGGSVSTLTIQRTQQEDSAVYLCASSLGAREWGQETQYFGPGTRLLVL.

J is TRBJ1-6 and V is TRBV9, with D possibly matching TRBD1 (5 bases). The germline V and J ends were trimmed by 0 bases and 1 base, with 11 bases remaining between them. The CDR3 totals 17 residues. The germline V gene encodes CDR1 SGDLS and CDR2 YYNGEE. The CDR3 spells CASSVGGPGSYNSPLHF. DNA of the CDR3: TGTGCCAGCAGCGTAGGGGGACCGGGATCCTATAATTCACCCCTCCACTTT.

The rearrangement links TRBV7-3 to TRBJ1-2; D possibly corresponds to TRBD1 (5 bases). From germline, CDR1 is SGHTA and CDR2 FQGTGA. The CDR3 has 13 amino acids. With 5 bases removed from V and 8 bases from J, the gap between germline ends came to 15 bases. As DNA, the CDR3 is TGTGCCAGCAGCCGCCAGGTGGGGGAGGGCTACACCTTC. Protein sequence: CASSRQVGEGYTF.

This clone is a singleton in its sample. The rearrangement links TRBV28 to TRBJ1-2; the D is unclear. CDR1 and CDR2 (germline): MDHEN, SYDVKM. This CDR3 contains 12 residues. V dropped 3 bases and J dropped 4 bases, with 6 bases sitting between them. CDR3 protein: CASSLASYGYTF. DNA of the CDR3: TGTGCCAGCAGTTTGGCCTCCTATGGCTACACCTTC.

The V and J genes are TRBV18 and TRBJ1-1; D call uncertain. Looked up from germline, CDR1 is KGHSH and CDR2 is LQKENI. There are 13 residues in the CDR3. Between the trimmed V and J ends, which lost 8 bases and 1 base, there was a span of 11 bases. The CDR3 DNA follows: TGTGCCAGCCTCACAGCAGGGAACACTGAAGCTTTCTTT. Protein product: CASLTAGNTEAFF.

The CDR3 reads CASSFPGNTEAFF. For the CDR3, the DNA is TGCGCCAGCAGCTTCCCCGGGAACACTGAAGCTTTCTTT. The chain uses TRBV5-1 and TRBJ1-1; no reliable D call. Germline loops: CDR1 SGHRS, CDR2 YFSETQ. The CDR3 length is 13 residues. V lost 2 bases to trimming and J lost 1 base, with 6 bases between them.